One and the same sample provided the 16 T cell receptor beta chains below, sequenced in a study of T cell responses to AZD1222 COVID-19 vaccine. Libraries were prepared by immunoSEQ multiplex PCR; TCRdb keeps only in-frame clonotypes and omits some of them. The profile shows about 66,000 clones, about four fifths of them singletons. Sequenced material: peripheral blood, taken on day 0 of MenACWY control vaccination. Receptor source: an adult in good health.

The chain combines TRBV7-3 with TRBJ2-3, with TRBD2 as a possible D gene (5 bases). Germline lookup yields CDR1 SGHTA and CDR2 FQGTGA. Trimming shortened V by 8 bases and J by 0 bases, and 15 bases separated the two germline ends. This CDR3 contains 15 residues. The CDR3: CASPPAATSTDTQYF. The CDR3 bases are TGTGCCAGCCCCCCAGCGGCTACTAGCACAGATACGCAGTATTTT.

The rearrangement links TRBV4-1 to TRBJ2-3; possible D gene TRBD2, 6 bases. V was clipped by 6 bases and J by 2 bases, with 15 bases between them. There are 15 residues in the CDR3. Germline-derived CDR1 and CDR2 are MGHRA and YSYEKL. The CDR3 sequence is CASSSLGLITDTQYF. The CDR3 nucleotides are TGCGCCAGCAGTTCTCTGGGACTGATCACAGATACGCAGTATTTT.

V gene TRBV12-3 or TRBV12-4 combines with J gene TRBJ2-1, with unresolved D. This CDR3 has 13 residues. With 3 bases removed from V and 3 bases from J, the gap between germline ends came to 6 bases. The chain's CDR3 is CASSLSGYNEQFF. CDR3 bases: TGTGCCAGCAGTTTGTCGGGCTACAATGAGCAGTTCTTC.

The chain recombines TRBV2 with TRBJ1-2; a weak D match, TRBD1 (5 bases). Trimming pared 6 bases from V and 6 bases from J, leaving 23 bases between. There are 16 residues in the CDR3. The germline CDR1 and CDR2 sequences are SNHLY and FYNNEI. The CDR3 region has the DNA TGTGCCAGCAGGGAACCGGGAGACTATAGAGGGGATGGCTACACCTTC. Amino acid sequence: CASREPGDYRGDGYTF.

This clone came up once. This chain joins TRBV19 and TRBJ2-1; D is unclear. V was cut by 0 bases and J by 1 base, with 7 bases left in between. Germline V CDR1 and CDR2: LNHDA, SQIVND (reference sequence). This CDR3 has 15 residues. The DNA for the CDR3 is TGTGCCAGTAGTATAGAACTACAGTCCTACAATGAGCAGTTCTTC. Translated, it gives CASSIELQSYNEQFF.

This clone was seen more than once but under ten times. J is TRBJ2-2 and V is TRBV10-3; 7 nucleotides match TRBD1. This CDR3 has 15 amino acids. Germline CDR1 ENHRY, CDR2 SYGVKD. V gave up 6 bases and J gave up 6 bases; unmatched junction bases: 10. CDR3 coding DNA: TGTGCCATCAGCCTAGGGACAGTCGGCCCCGGGGAGCTGTTTTTT. It specifies CAISLGTVGPGELFF.

The chain employs TRBV28 and TRBJ2-3; TRBD2 aligns across 9 bases. The CDR3 totals 18 residues. Germline V gene sequence: CDR1 MDHEN, CDR2 SYDVKM. With 6 bases clipped from V and 2 bases from J, the junction kept 15 bases outside the gene matches. The CDR3 nucleotides read TGTGCCAGCAGGGGCGCGGCGGGGGGGTTACAGATCACAGATACGCAGTATTTT. Translated: CASRGAAGGLQITDTQYF.

The chain couples TRBV15 to TRBJ2-5, with 7 bases fitting TRBD2. This CDR3 has 14 residues. Per the germline V gene, CDR1 is LNHNV and CDR2 is YYDKDF (reference sequence). The V and J ends lost 6 bases and 5 bases, in that order; junction bases with no gene match: 9. CDR3 sequence reads: CATSPSGGRETQYF. The CDR3 coding sequence is TGTGCCACCAGTCCTAGCGGAGGACGGGAGACCCAGTACTTC.

This rearrangement joins TRBV7-2 to TRBJ1-2, with a tentative D call TRBD1 (6 bases). CDR1 and CDR2 (germline): SGHTA, FQGNSA. The CDR3 totals 12 residues. V gave up 1 base and J gave up 12 bases, with 12 bases separating them. CDR3 region: CASSLGKGGHTF. The CDR3 DNA is TGTGCCAGCAGCTTAGGAAAGGGGGGGCACACCTTC.

V and J are TRBV9 and TRBJ2-3; D is uncertain. Germline CDR1 and CDR2: SGDLS and YYNGEE. V dropped 0 bases and J dropped 2 bases, with 7 bases sitting between them. The CDR3 spans 14 residues. This CDR3 is CASSVGDFTDTQYF. The CDR3 DNA reads as TGTGCCAGCAGCGTAGGGGATTTCACAGATACGCAGTATTTT. Complete variable domain (other parts from reference TRBV9 and TRBJ2-3): DSGVTQTPKHLITATGQRVTLRCSPRSGDLSVYWYQQSLDQGLQFLIQYYNGEERAKGNILERFSAQQFPDLHSELNLSSLELGDSALYFCASSVGDFTDTQYFGPGTRLTVL.

The chain carries TRBV28 and TRBJ1-1, with D perhaps TRBD1 (5 bases). Trimming took off 5 bases at V and 3 bases at J, with 13 bases between the two ends. Germline CDR1 is MDHEN and CDR2 is SYDVKM. The CDR3 extends over 14 amino acids. In DNA, the CDR3 is TGTGCCAGCAGTCCCCCGGGGGGGGACACTGAAGCTTTCTTT. It specifies CASSPPGGDTEAFF.

DNA of the CDR3: TGCGCCAGCAGCTTAACGCCGGGACAGGGGATGGCTGAAGCTTTCTTT. Its protein product is CASSLTPGQGMAEAFF. The genes are TRBV5-1 and TRBJ1-1, with 10 positions matching TRBD1. The CDR3 length is 16 residues. Germline CDR1 is SGHRS and CDR2 is YFSETQ. V lost 2 bases to trimming and J lost 6 bases; unmatched junction nucleotides: 10.

The V call is TRBV9, the J call TRBJ1-1; D remains ambiguous. The CDR3 runs 15 residues. V was cut by 0 bases and J by 1 base, with 10 bases left in between. From germline, CDR1 is SGDLS and CDR2 YYNGEE. The CDR3 sequence: CASSVGLQRNTEAFF. The CDR3 region has the DNA TGTGCCAGCAGCGTAGGTCTACAGAGGAACACTGAAGCTTTCTTT. Combining the CDR3 with reference TRBV9 and TRBJ1-1 gives the whole variable domain DSGVTQTPKHLITATGQRVTLRCSPRSGDLSVYWYQQSLDQGLQFLIQYYNGEERAKGNILERFSAQQFPDLHSELNLSSLELGDSALYFCASSVGLQRNTEAFFGQGTRLTVV.

The rearrangement links TRBV6-5 to TRBJ1-2; TRBD1 matches 8 bases. From germline, CDR1 is MNHEY and CDR2 SVGAGI. The CDR3 is made up of 15 amino acids. V dropped 6 bases and J dropped 7; count of bases not matched to a gene: 13. The CDR3: CASSPLGQGAGGYTF. For the CDR3, the DNA is TGTGCCAGCAGCCCGTTGGGGCAGGGGGCCGGTGGCTACACCTTC.

This clone was recorded only once. This chain joins TRBV12-5 and TRBJ2-3, with TRBD2 as a possible D gene (6 bases). The CDR3 runs to 19 residues. Trimming took off 0 bases at V and 0 bases at J, with 19 bases between the two ends. The germline CDR1 and CDR2 sequences are LGHNT and FRNRAP. CDR3 coding DNA: TGTGCTAGTGGTTTGGTACGGGACGGGGAACTAGCTAGCACAGATACGCAGTATTTT. This encodes CASGLVRDGELASTDTQYF. The full variable domain, with the rest looked up from reference TRBV12-5 and TRBJ2-3, is DARVTQTPRHKVTEMGQEVTMRCQPILGHNTVFWYRQTMMQGLELLAYFRNRAPLDDSGMPKDRFSAEMPDATLATLKIQPSEPRDSAVYFCASGLVRDGELASTDTQYFGPGTRLTVL.

This clone was counted once. Other DNA variants within this sample encode the same CDR3. V and J are TRBV7-2 and TRBJ1-2; D ambiguous. This CDR3 is 13 amino acids long. The V gene lost 5 bases and the J gene lost 0 bases, with 7 bases spanning the gap. Germline V gives CDR1 SGHTA, CDR2 FQGNSA. This chain's CDR3 is CASSLGTNYGYTF. The CDR3, as DNA: TGTGCCAGCAGCCTGGGGACTAACTATGGCTACACCTTC.